The 32 T cell receptor beta chains listed next were all sequenced from one sample in a study of T-cell reconstitution after alpha-beta-depleted transplantation in children. Molecular barcoding with unique molecular identifiers was used for the TCRbeta library. Via MiXCR, TCRdb re-called the PCR reads, giving one row per CDR3 protein. The table includes 250,000 or so distinct CDR3 sequences, around 7.5% detected once. The specimen was PBMCs, mostly from graft donor cells, collected 180 days after TCRalphabeta/CD19-depleted stem cell transplant. These receptors were taken from a male patient younger than 18 who had a stem cell transplant for acute lymphoblastic leukemia, so the T cells may come from the graft donor.

At least ten counts were recorded for this clonotype. V gene TRBV27 combines with J gene TRBJ2-2; 12 positions agree with TRBD2. The J segment lost 1 base and the V segment lost 5 bases, leaving 5 bases of the junction unmatched. The CDR3 runs to 17 residues. Germline V gene sequence: CDR1 MNHEY, CDR2 SMNVEV (reference sequence). The CDR3 DNA reads as TGTGCCAGCAGTCCACTAGCGGGGGGCCTGAACACCGGGGAGCTGTTTTTT. Its protein is CASSPLAGGLNTGELFF.

About this clonotype: A much larger clone differs by one base, so this may be a read error. V and J are TRBV6-4 and TRBJ2-3; TRBD1 might be the D (5 bases). The CDR3 length is 15 residues. From germline, CDR1 is MRHNA and CDR2 SNTAGT. Trimming left V 3 bases short and J 2 bases short, with 12 bases between. The CDR3 nucleotides read TGTGCCAGCAGTGAGGGCTTCGGACACACAGATACGCAGTATTTT. Protein product: CASSEGFGHTDTQYF.

This clonotype has only a few counts. The CDR3 DNA reads TGTGCCATCAGTGAGTCGCAGGGACAGGGGGCGGGCACAGATACGCAGTATTTT. Protein: CAISESQGQGAGTDTQYF. The chain is built from TRBV10-3 and TRBJ2-3; 12 nucleotides match TRBD1. This CDR3 contains 18 residues. V shed 0 bases and J 1 base; nucleotides not matched to a gene: 5. CDR1 ENHRY and CDR2 SYGVKD come from the germline V gene.

This clonotype came up many times. V usage is TRBV12-3 or TRBV12-4 and J usage is TRBJ2-5; 8 bases are a match to TRBD1. The CDR3 consists of 19 residues. V was clipped by 0 bases and J by 1 base; unmatched bases: 13. CDR3 region: CASSLAWQGASAGQETQYF. The CDR3 DNA sequence: TGTGCCAGCAGTTTAGCGTGGCAGGGGGCATCCGCGGGCCAAGAGACCCAGTACTTC.

This clonotype occurred many times. The chain joins TRBV18 to TRBJ1-1; 7 nucleotides agree with TRBD1. The germline V gene encodes CDR1 KGHSH and CDR2 LQKENI. This CDR3 has 12 amino acids. Trimming removed 5 bases from V and 8 bases from J; junction bases left unmatched: 5. In DNA form, the CDR3 reads TGTGCCAGCTCAATCGACAGGGCCGAAGCTTTCTTT. Its translation: CASSIDRAEAFF.

This chain joins TRBV5-1 and TRBJ2-1, with TRBD2 matching over 10 bases. Trimming cost V 6 bases and J 10 bases; bases outside gene matches: 13. In germline, CDR1 is SGHRS, CDR2 YFSETQ. The CDR3 length is 15 residues. CDR3 protein: CASTQASGSIWEQFF. The CDR3 DNA reads TGCGCCAGCACCCAAGCTAGCGGGAGTATTTGGGAGCAGTTCTTC.

This clonotype was found many times. The rearrangement joins TRBV28 to TRBJ2-3; the D is unclear. CDR3 length: 15 residues. Trimming took off 2 bases at V and 1 base at J, with 10 bases between the two ends. Germline-derived CDR1 and CDR2 are MDHEN and SYDVKM. The CDR3 region has the DNA TGTGCCAGCAGTTTAGATCACGTCCGCACAGATACGCAGTATTTT. This gives the protein CASSLDHVRTDTQYF. Filled out from reference TRBV28 and TRBJ2-3, the complete variable domain reads DVKVTQSSRYLVKRTGEKVFLECVQDMDHENMFWYRQDPGLGLRLIYFSYDVKMKEKGDIPEGYSVSREKKERFSLILESASTNQTSMYLCASSLDHVRTDTQYFGPGTRLTVL.

Note on this clonotype: At one end the junction does not follow the germline gene, possibly because of a read error. This rearrangement joins TRBV20-1 to TRBJ2-7; D uncertain. Germline V gene lookup returns CDR1 DFQATT and CDR2 SNEGSKA (reference sequence). This CDR3 has 12 amino acids. As DNA, the CDR3 is TGCAGTGCTAGAAACAGCACCTACCAGCAGTACTTC. Residues: CSARNSTYQQYF.

This clonotype was counted ten times or more. The chain combines TRBV28 with TRBJ2-7; D tentatively fits TRBD1 or TRBD2 (6 bases each). V was clipped by 8 bases and J by 4 bases, with 15 bases between them. The germline V gene encodes CDR1 MDHEN and CDR2 SYDVKM. The CDR3 sequence is 13 residues long. The CDR3 nucleotides are TGTGCCAGCCAGAGGCAGGGGAGGTACGAGCAGTACTTC. Protein product: CASQRQGRYEQYF. Full variable domain (outside the CDR3, taken from reference TRBV28 and TRBJ2-7): DVKVTQSSRYLVKRTGEKVFLECVQDMDHENMFWYRQDPGLGLRLIYFSYDVKMKEKGDIPEGYSVSREKKERFSLILESASTNQTSMYLCASQRQGRYEQYFGPGTRLTVT.

This clonotype has just a few counts. This chain connects TRBV4-3 to TRBJ2-7; 7 bases match TRBD1. Trimming removed 0 bases from V and 0 bases from J; junction bases left unmatched: 8. The length of the CDR3 is 17 residues. Per the germline V gene, CDR1 is LGHNA and CDR2 is YSLEER. The CDR3 DNA is TGCGCCAGCAGCCAAGACGTGGGGGACAGCTTCTCCTACGAGCAGTACTTC. Protein sequence: CASSQDVGDSFSYEQYF.

This clonotype has at least ten counts. The gene calls are TRBV6-2 or TRBV6-3 and TRBJ1-2, with D unclear. Germline V CDR1 and CDR2: MNHEY, SVGEGT. V gave up 8 bases and J gave up 6 bases, with 10 bases separating them. The CDR3 contains 11 residues. CDR3 DNA sequence: TGTGCCAGCGGGGTGGATAATGGCTACACCTTC. It encodes CASGVDNGYTF.

This clonotype appeared many times. Sequence at one end of the junction differs from germline and may be a read error. The chain recombines TRBV6-1 with TRBJ2-1, with a tentative D call TRBD2 (5 bases). Germline CDR1 reads MNHNS; CDR2 reads SASEGT. The CDR3 contains 21 residues. The CDR3 DNA reads TGTGCCAGCAGTGCGTGGTCTAGCCTAGGCCTAATTTTGAGCTCCTACAATGAGCATTTCTTC. Translating gives CASSAWSSLGLILSSYNEHFF.

This clonotype was observed many times. The chain employs TRBV12-5 and TRBJ2-5; no reliable D call. The germline V and J ends were trimmed by 3 bases and 5 bases, with 16 bases remaining between them. This CDR3 contains 15 residues. Germline values: CDR1 LGHNT, CDR2 FRNRAP. CDR3 sequence reads: CASGLRDPGSETQYF. CDR3 coding DNA: TGTGCTAGTGGTTTAAGAGATCCAGGTTCGGAGACCCAGTACTTC.

The gene calls are TRBV18 and TRBJ2-3; D possibly corresponds to TRBD2 (5 bases). V lost 8 bases, J lost 0 bases, and 27 bases lay in between. The CDR3 contains 19 residues. The germline CDR1 and CDR2 sequences are KGHSH and LQKENI. This chain's CDR3 is CASPPGNSSLPSSTDTQYF. The CDR3 bases are TGTGCCAGCCCCCCCGGGAACAGCTCGTTACCTTCTAGCACAGATACGCAGTATTTT.

The table lists this clonotype with many counts. The V and J genes are TRBV7-9 and TRBJ2-5, with 7 bases fitting TRBD1. Per germline, CDR1 SEHNR and CDR2 FQNEAQ (reference sequence). The CDR3 has 15 residues. The trim removed 5 bases at V and 2 bases at J, leaving 8 bases unmatched. CDR3 loop: CASSGTGQSQETQYF. DNA for the CDR3: TGTGCCAGCAGCGGAACGGGACAGTCTCAAGAGACCCAGTACTTC.

In this sample, this clonotype turned up many times. J is TRBJ1-2 and V is TRBV20-1; D is undetermined. The germline V gene has CDR1 DFQATT and CDR2 SNEGSKA (reference sequence). The CDR3 runs to 14 residues. V was cut by 1 base and J by 0 bases, with 9 bases left in between. This CDR3 is CSARVAGANYGYTF. The CDR3 nucleotides read TGCAGTGCTAGAGTTGCGGGAGCTAACTATGGCTACACCTTC.

This clonotype came up many times. This chain links TRBV6-5 with TRBJ1-2, with D unclear. The V gene lost 1 base and the J gene lost 5 bases, with 17 bases spanning the gap. The CDR3 length is 16 residues. Germline V gene data show CDR1 as MNHEY and CDR2 as SVGAGI. The CDR3 spells CASSYWVSGGSYGYTF. The DNA for the CDR3 is TGTGCCAGCAGTTACTGGGTCTCCGGAGGTTCTTATGGCTACACCTTC.

Details on this clonotype: With a much larger clone just one base away, this may be a read error. The chain combines TRBV28 with TRBJ2-7; 9 positions agree with TRBD2. The CDR3 has 16 residues. V lost 5 bases to trimming and J lost 4 bases; unmatched junction nucleotides: 12. Germline V gives CDR1 MDHEN, CDR2 SYDVKM. CDR3 sequence (DNA): TGTGCCAGCAGTCTCTTCCGGACTAGCGCGAGATACGAGCAGTACTTC. Translation: CASSLFRTSARYEQYF.

This clonotype was seen repeatedly, ten times or more. The V call is TRBV7-6, the J call TRBJ2-5, with D unresolved. Trimming removed 5 bases from V and 2 bases from J, with 6 bases in between. Germline V lookup: CDR1 SGHVS, CDR2 FNYEAQ. The CDR3 length is 12 residues. The CDR3 is CASSPHQETQYF. The CDR3 region has the DNA TGTGCCAGCAGCCCACATCAAGAGACCCAGTACTTC.

The gene calls are TRBV5-1 and TRBJ2-1, with a tentative D call TRBD2 (7 bases). The CDR3 totals 17 residues. Deletions cut 0 bases from V and 6 bases from J, with 19 bases between. Germline CDR1 is SGHRS and CDR2 is YFSETQ. In nucleotides, the CDR3 is TGCGCCAGCAGCTTGGTTATAGGGGGGGGCCGTGGCAATGAGCAGTTCTTC. Translation: CASSLVIGGGRGNEQFF.

This clonotype was counted ten times or more. The rearrangement joins TRBV6-5 to TRBJ1-1; a weak D match, TRBD1 (5 bases). The V gene lost 0 bases and the J gene lost 5 bases, with 19 bases spanning the gap. This CDR3 is built from 17 residues. The germline V gene has CDR1 MNHEY and CDR2 SVGAGI. The CDR3 loop reads CASSYSLGHFKGTEAFF. In DNA form, the CDR3 reads TGTGCCAGCAGTTACTCCCTAGGACACTTCAAAGGGACTGAAGCTTTCTTT.

This clonotype was counted many times. The rearrangement joins TRBV28 to TRBJ1-1; D call uncertain. The germline CDR1 and CDR2 sequences are MDHEN and SYDVKM. The CDR3 covers 13 residues. V shed 2 bases and J shed 4 bases, with 8 bases lying between them. The CDR3 is CASSLEESTEAFF. CDR3 in DNA: TGTGCCAGCAGTTTAGAGGAGTCCACTGAAGCTTTCTTT.

This chain connects TRBV19 to TRBJ2-7, with 12 nucleotides matching TRBD2. Per the germline V gene, CDR1 is LNHDA and CDR2 is SQIVND (reference sequence). V shed 6 bases, J shed 6 bases, and the junction held 15 bases outside the gene matches. This CDR3 contains 17 residues. The CDR3 reads CASRIYPPTSGGSEQYF. DNA for the CDR3: TGTGCCAGTAGAATATACCCTCCAACTAGCGGGGGGAGCGAGCAGTACTTC.

The sample holds many counts of this clonotype. CDR3 loop: CASSPPSGRAQVGELFF. CDR3 DNA sequence: TGTGCCAGCAGCCCTCCTAGCGGGAGGGCCCAGGTCGGGGAGCTGTTTTTT. The gene calls are TRBV11-2 and TRBJ2-2, with TRBD2 matching over 12 bases. Germline loops: CDR1 SGHAT, CDR2 FQNNGV. This CDR3 has 17 amino acids. Unmatched junction bases numbered 11, after V lost 5 bases and J lost 7 bases.

Turning to this clonotype: A clone one base away is much larger, so this may be a read error. V gene TRBV5-6 combines with J gene TRBJ2-1; 11 bases agree with TRBD1. Germline CDR1 is SGHDT and CDR2 is YYEEEE. This CDR3 region has 17 residues. The CDR3, as DNA: TGTGCCAGCAGCTTGTTGGGCGGACAGGGGGCTTACAATAAGCAGTTCTTC. This codes for CASSLLGGQGAYNKQFF.

Concerning this clonotype: A single base separates this from a much larger clone, so it may be a read error. V and J are TRBV19 and TRBJ2-5, with D possibly being TRBD1 (7 bases). The V gene's germline CDR1 is LNHDA and CDR2 SQIVND (reference sequence). The CDR3 has 14 amino acids. The V and J ends lost 7 bases and 5 bases respectively, with 17 bases between them. CDR3 residues: CASNVYRGGETQYF. The CDR3 DNA follows: TGTGCCAGTAATGTCTACAGGGGAGGTGAGACCCAGTACTTC.

This clonotype has just a few counts. V and J are TRBV11-3 and TRBJ2-1; no definite D call. The CDR3 has 12 amino acids. V lost 2 bases and J 10 bases, leaving 9 bases between the germline ends. Germline CDR1 is SGHNT and CDR2 is YENEEA. CDR3 bases: TGTGCCAGCAGCTTAAGCCAGTCCGAGCAGTTCTTC. It is translated as CASSLSQSEQFF.

In this sample, this clonotype turned up many times. The CDR3 DNA follows: TGTGCCAGCAGTTCAGGGGCGACTAGCGGTTTCTTCACAGATACGCAGTATTTT. It translates to CASSSGATSGFFTDTQYF. The chain has TRBV12-3 or TRBV12-4 and TRBJ2-3; 9 bases are a match to TRBD2. The CDR3 sequence is 18 residues long. Germline trimming cut 4 bases from V and 2 bases from J; bases unmatched to any gene: 13.

There are many counts of this clonotype. The chain has TRBV5-6 and TRBJ2-7; D not certain. Germline CDR1 is SGHDT and CDR2 is YYEEEE. This CDR3 has 13 residues. Trimming shortened V by 0 bases and J by 1 base, and 5 bases separated the two germline ends. DNA for the CDR3: TGTGCCAGCAGCTTGGACGTTTCCTACGAGCAGTACTTC. This encodes CASSLDVSYEQYF.

This clonotype was detected ten times or more. The rearrangement joins TRBV13 to TRBJ1-2; unclear D gene. Trimming pared 2 bases from V and 8 bases from J, leaving 9 bases between. The CDR3 spans 12 residues. Germline CDR1 reads PRHDT; CDR2 reads FYEKMQ (reference sequence). The CDR3 sequence is CASSLPMSGYTF. The CDR3 DNA is TGTGCCAGCAGCTTACCCATGTCGGGCTACACCTTC.

This clonotype was counted at least ten times. V and J are TRBV7-2 and TRBJ2-7; unclear D gene. The CDR3 has 14 residues. The germline V and J ends were trimmed by 0 bases and 2 bases, with 8 bases remaining between them. CDR1 SGHTA and CDR2 FQGNSA come from the germline V gene. The CDR3 DNA sequence: TGTGCCAGCAGCTTAGCCGGAGTAACCTACGAGCAGTACTTC. Protein product: CASSLAGVTYEQYF.

This clonotype was observed many times. The chain couples TRBV28 to TRBJ1-2; D not certain. Germline CDR1 and CDR2: MDHEN and SYDVKM. Trimming shortened V by 3 bases and J by 2 bases, and 13 bases separated the two germline ends. This CDR3 has 15 amino acids. The DNA of the CDR3 is TGTGCCAGCAGTTTGGGTTCCCATGGGAACTATGGCTACACCTTC. This gives the protein CASSLGSHGNYGYTF.